This T cell receptor beta chain was observed in a study of blood T cell repertoires in COVID-19. The germline V gene has CDR1 MNHEY and CDR2 SVGAGI. V shed 0 bases, J shed 7 bases, and the junction held 0 bases outside the gene matches. The CDR3 spans 13 residues. In the authors' workflow: Amplification of reference gene primers was used by the study to estimate nucleated cell counts. Some clones are missing from TCRdb's copy, which holds only in-frame ones; the method was immunoSEQ multiplex PCR. V, J and clone size reflect that table, while D and trimming were determined from the DNA. The sample includes some 290,000 clones, around 90% of them seen just once.

The clonotype comes from a woman aged 40 to 55 with COVID-19, enrolled during active disease. Specimen: peripheral blood. This chain uses TRBV6-5 with TRBJ1-2; 9 bases line up with TRBD1. CDR3 loop: CASSYSTGGGYTF. DNA of the CDR3: TGTGCCAGCAGTTACTCGACAGGGGGTGGCTACACCTTC.